The next 20 T cell receptor beta chains were all read from a single sample in a study of blood T cell repertoires in COVID-19. Measured with immunoSEQ multiplex PCR; TCRdb has only the in-frame clones, and not every one. The sample has under 130,000 clones, 81% seen once. The sequenced sample consisted of peripheral blood. The receptors shown here come from a man of 80 years or more with acute or convalescent COVID-19.

The DNA for the CDR3 is TGTGCCAGTAGTATATCGACAGGGGGATACGAGCAGTACTTC. It yields the protein CASSISTGGYEQYF. This chain uses TRBV19 with TRBJ2-7, with TRBD1 matching over 9 bases. This CDR3 comprises 14 residues. The V and J ends lost 2 bases and 4 bases, in that order; junction bases with no gene match: 3. Germline V gene lookup returns CDR1 LNHDA and CDR2 SQIVND (reference sequence).

The J gene is TRBJ2-5, the V gene TRBV2; TRBD1 might be the D (8 bases). The V and J ends lost 5 bases and 2 bases respectively, with 15 bases between them. CDR1 is SNHLY and CDR2 is FYNNEI in the germline V gene. This CDR3 has 15 residues. CDR3 nucleotide sequence: TGTGCCAGCAGTAAACAGGGGGGGTCTCAAGAGACCCAGTACTTC. This codes for CASSKQGGSQETQYF.

A word on this clone: Germline is not matched at one junction end, which may reflect a read error. The chain is built from TRBV14 and TRBJ1-1; 8 bases align to TRBD1. The germline CDR1 and CDR2 sequences are SGHDN and FVKESK. This CDR3 is built from 14 residues. CDR3 DNA sequence: TGTGCCAGCAGCCAAGCCGGGACAGGCCCTCGTACCGACTTT. This codes for CASSQAGTGPRTDF.

In its sample, this clone was seen once. The chain is built from TRBV5-1 and TRBJ2-3; D not resolved. V was pared by 4 bases and J by 6 bases, with 6 bases between. The CDR3 extends over 11 amino acids. In germline, CDR1 is SGHRS, CDR2 YFSETQ. CDR3 sequence (DNA): TGCGCCAGCAGCGCCGGGGATACGCAGTATTTT. Translation: CASSAGDTQYF.

As for this clone: The sample holds other DNA sequences that translate to the same CDR3. The chain is built from TRBV5-1 and TRBJ2-3, with 13 bases matching TRBD2. Trimming cost V 4 bases and J 4 bases; bases outside gene matches: 6. The CDR3 runs 16 residues. Per germline, CDR1 SGHRS and CDR2 YFSETQ. CDR3 nucleotides: TGCGCCAGCAGCCTACGACTAGCGGGAGGAGCAGATACGCAGTATTTT. Its protein product is CASSLRLAGGADTQYF.

The chain recombines TRBV12-3 or TRBV12-4 with TRBJ2-3; D is perhaps TRBD2 (6 bases). V was clipped by 4 bases and J by 3 bases, with 8 bases between them. The CDR3 spans 13 residues. The CDR3: CASSSGRTDTQYF. The CDR3 DNA sequence: TGTGCCAGCAGTTCAGGGAGGACAGATACGCAGTATTTT.

The chain uses TRBV3-1 (or the pseudogene TRBV3-2) and TRBJ1-1; TRBD1 matches at 7 bases. V shed 3 bases and J 5 bases; nucleotides not matched to a gene: 12. Per germline, CDR1 LGHDT and CDR2 YNNKEL (reference sequence). The CDR3 contains 16 residues. The CDR3 is CASSHTTWSGGTEAFF. The CDR3 DNA is TGTGCCAGCAGCCACACCACATGGTCAGGGGGGACTGAAGCTTTCTTT.

The chain couples TRBV19 to TRBJ1-4; TRBD1 matches 11 bases. In germline, CDR1 is LNHDA, CDR2 SQIVND (reference sequence). Germline trimming cut 7 bases from V and 8 bases from J; bases unmatched to any gene: 6. The CDR3 is made up of 14 amino acids. CDR3 sequence reads: CASNRDRGYEKLFF. For the CDR3, the DNA is TGTGCCAGTAATCGGGACAGGGGGTACGAAAAACTGTTTTTT. Supplemented by reference TRBV19 and TRBJ1-4, the full variable domain reads DGGITQSPKYLFRKEGQNVTLSCEQNLNHDAMYWYRQDPGQGLRLIYYSQIVNDFQKGDIAEGYSVSREKKESFPLTVTSAQKNPTAFYLCASNRDRGYEKLFFGSGTQLSVL.

The J gene is TRBJ1-2, the V gene TRBV6-6; TRBD1 agrees at 12 bases. CDR3 length equals 15 residues. The germline gives CDR1 MNHNY, CDR2 SVGAGI (reference sequence). V trimming: 0 bases; J trimming: 6 bases; junction bases outside the gene matches: 2. CDR3 nucleotides: TGTGCCAGCAGTTACTCGGGACAGGGGGCGAATGGCTACACCTTC. Residues: CASSYSGQGANGYTF.

This chain uses TRBV30 with TRBJ1-5, with a possible D match to TRBD1 (5 bases). Germline V lookup: CDR1 GTSNPN, CDR2 SVGIG (reference sequence). The CDR3 is made up of 15 amino acids. V lost 3 bases and J lost 3, with 15 bases in between. CDR3 protein: CAWSKGEANNQPQHF. CDR3 in DNA: TGTGCCTGGAGCAAAGGGGAAGCCAACAATCAGCCCCAGCATTTT.

The genes are TRBV7-2 and TRBJ1-1, with 9 bases that match TRBD1. Germline CDR1 reads SGHTA; CDR2 reads FQGNSA. J lost 4 bases, V lost 2 bases, and 11 bases had no gene match. This CDR3 comprises 17 residues. CDR3 DNA sequence: TGTGCCAGCAGCTTAAGTTCAACAGGGGGCGGGGGCACTGAAGCTTTCTTT. Translated: CASSLSSTGGGGTEAFF.

V is TRBV6-5 and J is TRBJ1-2, with a weak D call TRBD1 (6 bases). The V gene lost 5 bases and the J gene lost 4 bases, with 11 bases spanning the gap. Germline V gene sequence: CDR1 MNHEY, CDR2 SVGAGI. This CDR3 is 13 amino acids long. The CDR3 nucleotides are TGTGCCAGCAGTACACAGGGCCGCTATGGCTACACCTTC. Translation gives CASSTQGRYGYTF.

The gene calls are TRBV6-5 and TRBJ2-7; D might be TRBD1 (6 bases). CDR1 and CDR2 from the germline V gene are MNHEY and SVGAGI. Trimming cost V 5 bases and J 2 bases, with 13 bases left between them. The CDR3 sequence is 14 residues long. The CDR3 DNA reads as TGTGCCAGCAGTCGAACCGGGACACCCTACGAGCAGTACTTC. It is translated as CASSRTGTPYEQYF.

The chain has TRBV29-1 and TRBJ1-5, with D uncertain. CDR3 length: 12 amino acids. Trimming pared 4 bases from V and 3 bases from J, leaving 7 bases between. The germline gives CDR1 SQVTM, CDR2 ANQGSEA. CDR3 sequence reads: CSVGGFNQPQHF. DNA for the CDR3: TGCAGCGTTGGCGGGTTCAATCAGCCCCAGCATTTT.

The chain has TRBV28 and TRBJ1-2; 7 bases match TRBD1. This CDR3 is built from 12 residues. Germline trimming cut 5 bases from V and 7 bases from J; bases unmatched to any gene: 4. The V gene's germline CDR1 is MDHEN and CDR2 SYDVKM. The CDR3 region is CASSRQGPGYTF. As DNA, the CDR3 is TGTGCCAGCAGTCGACAGGGCCCTGGCTACACCTTC.

This chain joins TRBV6-5 and TRBJ2-7; tentative D call: TRBD2 (7 bases). Germline loops: CDR1 MNHEY, CDR2 SVGAGI. V gave up 9 bases and J gave up 1 base, with 16 bases separating them. The CDR3 extends over 14 amino acids. The CDR3 reads CASTVGGHSYEQYF. The DNA for the CDR3 is TGTGCCAGTACCGTCGGGGGGCATTCCTACGAGCAGTACTTC.

This chain uses TRBV18 with TRBJ1-1, with D possibly being TRBD1 (6 bases). The CDR3 spans 15 residues. Trimming took off 3 bases at V and 0 bases at J, with 11 bases between the two ends. Per germline, CDR1 KGHSH and CDR2 LQKENI. The CDR3 reads CASSPTTGLNTEAFF. The CDR3 nucleotides read TGTGCCAGCTCACCTACAACAGGGTTGAACACTGAAGCTTTCTTT.

Here the CDR3 DNA reads TGTGCCAGCACTCTAGGACAGCAATATCAGCCCCAGCATTTT. It encodes CASTLGQQYQPQHF. V usage is TRBV6-5 and J usage is TRBJ1-5; tentative D call: TRBD1 (6 bases). This CDR3 is built from 14 residues. V lost 7 bases, J lost 5 bases, and 15 bases lay in between. Germline V lookup: CDR1 MNHEY, CDR2 SVGAGI.

The chain recombines TRBV28 with TRBJ1-6; D gene unclear. CDR1 is MDHEN and CDR2 is SYDVKM in the germline V gene. The germline V and J ends were trimmed by 3 bases and 0 bases, with 6 bases remaining between them. The CDR3 has 15 amino acids. The CDR3 DNA reads as TGTGCCAGCAGTTTCCCGAGCTCCTATAATTCACCCCTCCACTTT. This gives the protein CASSFPSSYNSPLHF.

V gene TRBV4-1 combines with J gene TRBJ1-1, with TRBD1 matching 8 bases. Germline V gene lookup returns CDR1 MGHRA and CDR2 YSYEKL. The junction had 2 bases not matched to a gene; V was cut back by 1 base and J by 1 base. The CDR3 contains 15 residues. The CDR3 coding sequence is TGCGCCAGCAGCCAAGCCGGACAGGGGAACACTGAAGCTTTCTTT. Its protein product is CASSQAGQGNTEAFF.